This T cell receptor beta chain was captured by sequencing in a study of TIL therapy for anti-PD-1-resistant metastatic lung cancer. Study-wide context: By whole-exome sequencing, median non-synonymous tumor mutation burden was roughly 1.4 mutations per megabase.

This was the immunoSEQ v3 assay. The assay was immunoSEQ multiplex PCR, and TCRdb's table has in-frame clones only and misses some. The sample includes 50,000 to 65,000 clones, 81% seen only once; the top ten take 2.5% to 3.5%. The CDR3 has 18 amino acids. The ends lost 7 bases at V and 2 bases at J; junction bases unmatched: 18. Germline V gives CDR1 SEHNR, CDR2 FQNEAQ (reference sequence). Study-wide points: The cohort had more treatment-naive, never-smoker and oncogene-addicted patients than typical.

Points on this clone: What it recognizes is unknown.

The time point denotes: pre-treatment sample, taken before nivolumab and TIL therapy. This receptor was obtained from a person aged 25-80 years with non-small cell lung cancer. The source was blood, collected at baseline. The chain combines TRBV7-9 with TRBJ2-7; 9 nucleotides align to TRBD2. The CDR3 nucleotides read TGTGCCAGCACCCCATTGGGATTCAGCGGGGGGAATACCTACGAGCAGTACTTC. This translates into CASTPLGFSGGNTYEQYF. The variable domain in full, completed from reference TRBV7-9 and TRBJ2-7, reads DTGVSQNPRHKITKRGQNVTFRCDPISEHNRLYWYRQTLGQGPEFLTYFQNEAQLEKSRLLSDRFSAERPKGSFSTLEIQRTEQGDSAMYLCASTPLGFSGGNTYEQYFGPGTRLTVT.